A selection of T cell receptor beta chains follows, all from one sample in a study of blood T cell repertoires in COVID-19. The assay was immunoSEQ multiplex PCR, and TCRdb's table has in-frame clones only and misses some. The sample consists of tens of thousands of clones, 70% to 90% of them appearing once. The sample was peripheral blood. Receptors originate from an elderly woman with active or convalescent COVID-19. Each CDR3 is given with its conserved first and last residue. The D gene is left open where the match is weak. A row's size may be missing; if present it is once, few, many or a size class.

len,d_gene,j_gene,abundance,v_gene,CDR3aa,CDR3nt
15,NA,TRBJ2-7,NA,TRBV6-2/TRBV6-3,CASSDVAEPSYEQYF,TGTGCCAGCAGTGACGTAGCGGAGCCCTCCTACGAGCAGTACTTC
14,NA,TRBJ2-1,NA,TRBV7-2,CASRGGSLYNEQFF,TGTGCCAGCAGAGGGGGTTCTCTTTACAATGAGCAGTTCTTC
15,TRBD1,TRBJ1-2,once,TRBV14,CASSRTGIANYGYTF,TGTGCCAGCAGCCGGACAGGAATAGCTAACTATGGCTACACCTTC
16,TRBD2,TRBJ2-5,NA,TRBV2,CASSEGLLAGQETQYF,TGTGCCAGCAGTGAAGGTCTACTAGCGGGACAAGAGACCCAGTACTTC
16,NA,TRBJ2-1,NA,TRBV12-5,CASGLGLTSSYNEQFF,TGTGCTAGTGGTTTGGGACTCACGAGCTCCTACAATGAGCAGTTCTTC
16,NA,TRBJ2-5,NA,TRBV6-5,CASSLNARLVQETQYF,TGTGCCAGCAGTTTGAATGCGCGACTCGTACAAGAGACCCAGTACTTC
14,TRBD1,TRBJ1-1,NA,TRBV7-9,CASRQGQANTEAFF,TGTGCCAGCAGGCAAGGACAGGCTAACACTGAAGCTTTCTTT
13,NA,TRBJ1-1,NA,TRBV27,CAAVDSMNTEAFF,TGTGCCGCAGTGGACAGTATGAACACTGAAGCTTTCTTT
15,TRBD1,TRBJ2-3,NA,TRBV4-3,CASSQDGRGTDTQYF,TGCGCCAGCAGCCAAGATGGCAGGGGGACAGATACGCAGTATTTT
14,NA,TRBJ2-7,NA,TRBV6-4,CASTPDSGLLEQYF,TGTGCCAGCACTCCTGATAGCGGACTCCTGGAGCAGTACTTC
17,TRBD2,TRBJ2-3,NA,TRBV7-6,CASSIYPGRGAPDTQYF,TGTGCCAGCAGCATCTACCCCGGGCGGGGGGCCCCAGATACGCAGTATTTT
13,TRBD2,TRBJ2-3,NA,TRBV7-3,CASSTGTSGTQYF,TGTGCCAGCAGCACAGGGACTAGCGGGACACAGTATTTT
15,NA,TRBJ1-5,NA,TRBV12-5,CASGLDQTGSQPQHF,TGTGCTAGTGGTTTGGACCAAACAGGGAGTCAGCCCCAGCATTTT
14,TRBD1,TRBJ1-4,NA,TRBV5-1,CASSNTGGHEKLFF,TGCGCCAGCAGCAATACAGGGGGCCATGAAAAACTGTTTTTT
13,NA,TRBJ2-2,NA,TRBV5-4,CASSPDSTGELFF,TGTGCCAGCAGCCCCGACTCCACCGGGGAGCTGTTTTTT
14,NA,TRBJ2-1,NA,TRBV11-2,CASSAFGGAHEQFF,TGTGCCAGCAGCGCATTTGGGGGGGCCCATGAGCAGTTCTTC